The T cell receptor (beta chain) described here comes from a study of blood T cell repertoires in COVID-19. Study in general: COVID-19 samples collected from the United States, Italy and Spain covered acute and convalescent phases. T cells, B-cell-depleted T cells, or PBMCs supplied cDNA or gDNA.

This CDR3 contains 13 residues. The junction had 6 bases not matched to a gene; V was cut back by 7 bases and J by 7 bases. Germline CDR1 reads WSHSY; CDR2 reads SAAADI. The Seattle patients joined while their infection was active and were tracked longitudinally afterward. Per the original data handling: Quantification of nucleated cells was approximated via reference gene primer amplification. Only in-frame clones appear in the TCRdb table, and some are missing; sequencing was by immunoSEQ multiplex PCR. Clonal size and the V and J genes are those of that table, whereas D and trimming came from the DNA. This table has some 220,000 clones, roughly 91% appearing once.

The receptor was isolated from a man in his thirties or forties with COVID-19, enrolled during active disease. The material sequenced was peripheral blood. The chain is built from TRBV10-2 and TRBJ1-2, with 10 bases lining up with TRBD1. The CDR3 DNA is TGCGCCAGCACCGGACAGGGGGTGGGTGGCTACACCTTC. It yields the protein CASTGQGVGGYTF.